Sequencing of this T cell receptor beta chain was carried out in a study of T cell changes during pregnancy in multiple sclerosis. The CDR3 totals 14 residues. V shed 3 bases and J 4 bases; nucleotides not matched to a gene: 3. The germline V gene encodes CDR1 MGHRA and CDR2 YSYEKL. Produced via immunoSEQ multiplex PCR; TCRdb's table is partial and in-frame only. The table records approximately 96,000 clones, around 90% of them present only once. Source: peripheral blood, taken after pregnancy. J is TRBJ1-2 and V is TRBV4-1; 9 bases agree with TRBD1. This receptor was taken from a female donor in good health, enrolled as a control in a pregnancy study. The CDR3 bases are TGCGCCAGCAGCCATACGACAGGGGGCTATGGCTACACCTTC. It encodes CASSHTTGGYGYTF.